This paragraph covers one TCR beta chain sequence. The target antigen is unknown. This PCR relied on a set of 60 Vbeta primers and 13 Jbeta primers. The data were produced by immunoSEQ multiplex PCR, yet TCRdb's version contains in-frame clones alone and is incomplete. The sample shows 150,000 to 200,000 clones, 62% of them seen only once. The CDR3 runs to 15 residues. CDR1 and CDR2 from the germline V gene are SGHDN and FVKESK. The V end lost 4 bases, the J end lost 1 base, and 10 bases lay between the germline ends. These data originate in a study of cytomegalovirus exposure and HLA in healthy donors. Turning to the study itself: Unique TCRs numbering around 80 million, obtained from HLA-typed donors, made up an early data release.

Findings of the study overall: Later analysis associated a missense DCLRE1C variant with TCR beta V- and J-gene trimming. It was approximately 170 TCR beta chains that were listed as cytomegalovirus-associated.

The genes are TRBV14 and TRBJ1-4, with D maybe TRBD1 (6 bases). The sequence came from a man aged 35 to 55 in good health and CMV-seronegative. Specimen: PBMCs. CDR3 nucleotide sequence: TGTGCCAGCAGCCCAAGGGGGGGAACTAATGAAAAACTGTTTTTT. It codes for CASSPRGGTNEKLFF.